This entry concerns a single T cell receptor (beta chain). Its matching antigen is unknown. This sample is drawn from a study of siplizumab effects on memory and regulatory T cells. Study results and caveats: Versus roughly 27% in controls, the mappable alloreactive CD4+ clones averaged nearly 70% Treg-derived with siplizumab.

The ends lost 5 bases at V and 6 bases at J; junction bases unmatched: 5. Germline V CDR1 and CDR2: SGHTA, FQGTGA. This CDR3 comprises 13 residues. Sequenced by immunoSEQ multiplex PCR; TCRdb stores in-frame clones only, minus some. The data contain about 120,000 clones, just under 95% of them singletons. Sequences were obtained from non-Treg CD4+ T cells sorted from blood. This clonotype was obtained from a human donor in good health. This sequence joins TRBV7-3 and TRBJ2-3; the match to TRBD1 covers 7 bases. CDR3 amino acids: CASSPEGADTQYF. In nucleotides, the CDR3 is TGTGCCAGCAGCCCTGAGGGGGCGGATACGCAGTATTTT.